This entry lists 17 T cell receptor beta chains sequenced from one sample in a study of blood T cell repertoires in COVID-19. The method was immunoSEQ multiplex PCR; TCRdb's version includes in-frame clones alone and lacks a portion of them. The sample lists roughly 60,000 clones, 85% occurring once. The sample consisted of peripheral blood. Receptors were obtained from a human donor in a cohort sampled during active COVID-19.

The chain uses TRBV15 and TRBJ2-3, with 9 bases identical to TRBD2. The J segment lost 5 bases and the V segment lost 4 bases, leaving 7 bases of the junction unmatched. The CDR3 covers 15 residues. The germline CDR1 and CDR2 sequences are LNHNV and YYDKDF (reference sequence). The DNA of the CDR3 is TGTGCCACCAGCATGGCGGGAGGGCCAAGAGATACGCAGTATTTT. Protein sequence: CATSMAGGPRDTQYF.

This clone was seen a handful of times. The V and J genes are TRBV2 and TRBJ2-2; the D gene is possibly TRBD2 (6 bases). V was pared by 7 bases and J by 5 bases, with 17 bases between. Per the germline V gene, CDR1 is SNHLY and CDR2 is FYNNEI. CDR3 length equals 15 residues. The CDR3 DNA reads as TGTGCCAGCATCCCCGGGAGAGCCCGAACCGGGGAGCTGTTTTTT. Residues: CASIPGRARTGELFF.

The CDR3 reads CASRRGVASAKNIQYF. CDR3 sequence (DNA): TGTGCCAGCAGACGGGGTGTGGCATCCGCCAAAAACATTCAGTACTTC. The chain uses TRBV11-2 and TRBJ2-4, with a tentative D call TRBD2 (5 bases). There are 16 residues in the CDR3. Trimming stripped 6 bases from V and 1 base from J, with 16 bases between. Germline assignment: CDR1 SGHAT and CDR2 FQNNGV.

The chain carries TRBV4-1 and TRBJ1-5; 11 bases match TRBD1. Germline CDR1 is MGHRA and CDR2 is YSYEKL. The ends lost 3 bases at V and 7 bases at J; junction bases unmatched: 8. There are 16 residues in the CDR3. CDR3 sequence (DNA): TGCGCCAGCAGCCATCAAGGACAGGGGGCTGGACAGCCCCAGCATTTT. Its translation is CASSHQGQGAGQPQHF.

The J gene is TRBJ2-2, the V gene TRBV18, with 8 bases lining up with TRBD2. Germline CDR1 is KGHSH and CDR2 is LQKENI. Germline trimming cut 0 bases from V and 8 bases from J; bases unmatched to any gene: 8. This CDR3 comprises 16 residues. For the CDR3, the DNA is TGTGCCAGCTCACCACCGCAGCGGGAGCTAGAGGGGGAGCTGTTTTTT. Encoded protein: CASSPPQRELEGELFF.

The chain links TRBV9 to TRBJ2-7; 11 nucleotides match TRBD2. The V segment lost 4 bases and the J segment 2 bases; nucleotides outside the gene matches: 8. This CDR3 has 16 amino acids. Germline lookup yields CDR1 SGDLS and CDR2 YYNGEE. The CDR3 loop reads CASSTSGTSGAYEQYF. The DNA for the CDR3 is TGTGCCAGCAGCACTTCCGGGACTAGCGGCGCCTACGAGCAGTACTTC.

Concerning this clone itself: The sample has other DNA sequences that encode this CDR3 too. The CDR3 coding sequence is TGTGCCAGCAGTTTTCGGGGAGCGACCCAGTACTTC. It specifies CASSFRGATQYF. The gene calls are TRBV28 and TRBJ2-5; a possible D gene is TRBD2 (5 bases). Germline V gives CDR1 MDHEN, CDR2 SYDVKM. V was shortened by 3 bases and J by 7 bases, with 9 bases between the two germline ends. This CDR3 has 12 residues.

This chain links TRBV29-1 with TRBJ2-7, with a possible D match to TRBD1 (6 bases). Trimming left V 0 bases short and J 7 bases short, with 16 bases between. The CDR3 extends over 14 amino acids. The germline CDR1 and CDR2 sequences are SQVTM and ANQGSEA. The CDR3, as DNA: TGCAGCGTTGAAGATACAGGGTCCGCATTTGAGCAGTACTTC. This codes for CSVEDTGSAFEQYF.

This clone was recorded a few times. The V call is TRBV6-6, the J call TRBJ2-5, with D unclear. Per germline, CDR1 MNHNY and CDR2 SVGAGI (reference sequence). Trimming left V 6 bases short and J 2 bases short, with 10 bases between. The CDR3 sequence is 13 residues long. The CDR3 bases are TGTGCCAGCAGCTTTCTAGAGCAAGAGACCCAGTACTTC. Its translation: CASSFLEQETQYF.

The genes are TRBV9 and TRBJ1-4; D call uncertain. Germline V gene sequence: CDR1 SGDLS, CDR2 YYNGEE. The CDR3 contains 15 residues. V was clipped by 2 bases and J by 0 bases, with 8 bases between them. This CDR3 is CASSVAPATNEKLFF. The CDR3 nucleotides read TGTGCCAGCAGCGTCGCCCCGGCAACTAATGAAAAACTGTTTTTT.

This rearrangement joins TRBV11-2 to TRBJ2-5, with TRBD1 matching 9 bases. V lost 5 bases, J lost 5 bases, and 3 bases stayed unmatched. Germline CDR1 reads SGHAT; CDR2 reads FQNNGV. The CDR3 is 13 amino acids. This chain's CDR3 is CASSPDRGETQYF. The DNA of the CDR3 is TGTGCCAGCAGCCCAGACAGGGGGGAGACCCAGTACTTC.

The V call is TRBV19, the J call TRBJ2-7, with 7 bases matching TRBD1. The CDR3 has 13 residues. Germline V gene lookup returns CDR1 LNHDA and CDR2 SQIVND (reference sequence). V lost 9 bases to trimming and J lost 3 bases; unmatched junction nucleotides: 8. The CDR3 region has the DNA TGTGCCAGATACAGGGGAATAGGCTACGAGCAGTACTTC. This codes for CARYRGIGYEQYF.

In this sample, this clone turned up a few times. Here the CDR3 reads CASSRASGGRSNQPQHF. For the CDR3, the DNA is TGTGCCAGCAGCCGTGCATCAGGGGGTAGGAGCAATCAGCCCCAGCATTTT. This sequence joins TRBV11-2 and TRBJ1-5; 7 bases are shared with TRBD1. Germline CDR1 is SGHAT and CDR2 is FQNNGV. Trimming took 5 bases from V and 1 from J; bases not matched to a gene: 11. The CDR3 has 17 residues.

This clone was observed a few times. The V and J genes are TRBV23-1 and TRBJ1-2; D is ambiguous. TRBV23-1 is identified as an open reading frame with a role that is uncertain. Trimming removed 0 bases at V and 9 bases at J, with 8 bases between. The CDR3 contains 12 residues. The CDR3 spells CASSQSRQSYTF. CDR3 DNA sequence: TGCGCCAGCAGTCAATCGAGGCAAAGCTACACCTTC.

V usage is TRBV11-3 and J usage is TRBJ2-7; possibly TRBD1 for D (7 bases). CDR1 is SGHNT and CDR2 is YENEEA in the germline V gene. This CDR3 comprises 15 residues. The V end was cut by 5 bases, the J end by 1 base, with 15 bases between. The CDR3 reads CASSPGGSRSYEQYF. CDR3 DNA sequence: TGTGCCAGCAGCCCAGGGGGGTCCAGGTCCTACGAGCAGTACTTC. Together with reference TRBV11-3 and TRBJ2-7, the CDR3 gives the full variable domain: EAGVVQSPRYKIIEKKQPVAFWCNPISGHNTLYWYLQNLGQGPELLIRYENEEAVDDSQLPKDRFSAERLKGVDSTLKIQPAELGDSAVYLCASSPGGSRSYEQYFGPGTRLTVT.

This chain connects TRBV19 to TRBJ1-4; TRBD1 agrees at 7 bases. The CDR3 covers 16 residues. The ends lost 4 bases at V and 3 bases at J; junction bases unmatched: 8. Germline lookup yields CDR1 LNHDA and CDR2 SQIVND (reference sequence). CDR3 nucleotides: TGTGCCAGTAGTAATCTTCGACAGGGATCTAATGAAAAACTGTTTTTT. This codes for CASSNLRQGSNEKLFF.

The chain couples TRBV4-1 to TRBJ2-1; 8 bases line up with TRBD2. The junction had 4 bases not matched to a gene; V was cut back by 0 bases and J by 0 bases. Germline V gene data show CDR1 as MGHRA and CDR2 as YSYEKL. The CDR3 totals 17 residues. The chain's CDR3 is CASSQDPSGSSYNEQFF. The CDR3 DNA reads as TGCGCCAGCAGCCAAGACCCGAGCGGGAGCTCCTACAATGAGCAGTTCTTC.